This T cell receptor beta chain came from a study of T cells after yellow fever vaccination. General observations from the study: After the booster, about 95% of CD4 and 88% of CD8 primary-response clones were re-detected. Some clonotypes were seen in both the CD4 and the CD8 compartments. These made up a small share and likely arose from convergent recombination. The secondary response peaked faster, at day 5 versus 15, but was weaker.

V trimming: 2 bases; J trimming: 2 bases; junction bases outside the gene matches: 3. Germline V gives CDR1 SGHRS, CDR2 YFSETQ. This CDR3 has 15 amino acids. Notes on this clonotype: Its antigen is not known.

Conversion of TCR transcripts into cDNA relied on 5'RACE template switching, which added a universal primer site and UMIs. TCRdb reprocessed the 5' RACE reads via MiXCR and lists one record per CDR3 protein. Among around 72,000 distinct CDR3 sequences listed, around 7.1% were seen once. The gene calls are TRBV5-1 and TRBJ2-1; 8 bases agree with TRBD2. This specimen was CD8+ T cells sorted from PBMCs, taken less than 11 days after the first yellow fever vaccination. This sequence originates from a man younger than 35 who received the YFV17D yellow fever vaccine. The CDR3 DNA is TGCGCCAGCAGCTTACGGGAGGGGGCCTACAATGAGCAGTTCTTC. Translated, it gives CASSLREGAYNEQFF.